The TCR beta chain under discussion was sequenced for a study of PD-1 blockade in classical Hodgkin lymphoma. Study details: Nivolumab dosed at 3 mg/kg went to patients intravenously every 2 weeks. General observations from the study: At C4D1, TCR diversity had climbed significantly for CD4+ cells, though not for CD8+ cells. The study found complete responders had baseline diversity similar to newly diagnosed patients.

On this clone: Its target is not known.

Noted time point: cycle 4 day 1 (C4D1), after 6 weeks of nivolumab. Relapse after autologous stem cell transplantation occurred in every patient, and brentuximab vedotin exposure varied. The repertoire was sequenced with immunoSEQ multiplex PCR; TCRdb's copy has only in-frame clones and lacks some. The sample has 15,000 to 20,000 clones; about 65% are singletons. The sequencing here drew on peripheral blood mononuclear cells (PBMCs), taken before the fourth cycle of nivolumab. The receptor comes from a human donor with classical Hodgkin lymphoma.

DNA of the CDR3: TGCGCCAGCAGCTTATCCCCGACGGGAAACACTGAAGCTTTCTTT. This codes for CASSLSPTGNTEAFF. V and J are TRBV5-1 and TRBJ1-1; D is unresolved. The CDR3 has 15 residues. Germline CDR1 is SGHRS and CDR2 is YFSETQ. V lost 2 bases to trimming and J lost 2 bases, with 13 bases between them.